This T cell receptor (beta chain) appears in the sequencing data of a study of OX40 agonist ivuxolimab in advanced cancers. About the research overall: Mean age approximately 61 years, range about 20 to 79; 82.7% male.

Produced via immunoSEQ multiplex PCR; TCRdb's table is partial and in-frame only. The repertoire holds more than 75,000 clones, around 89% seen once, with approximately 0.4% in the top ten. Turning to this clone: Its antigen remains unidentified.

Looked up from germline, CDR1 is MNHNY and CDR2 is SVGAGI (reference sequence). V was pared by 9 bases and J by 7 bases, with 5 bases of the junction left unmatched. The CDR3 loop spans 11 amino acids. Study-level results: Antigen specificity was not determined for the expanded peripheral T cells. CD4+ and CD8+ T cells in blood underwent clonal expansion by week 6 at 0.1 to 3.0 mg/kg.

V gene TRBV6-6 combines with J gene TRBJ2-7, with TRBD1 matching over 8 bases. The sample consisted of CD4+ or CD8+ T cells sorted from blood, taken in a trial of the OX40 agonist ivuxolimab. The TCR comes from an adult with an advanced solid tumor such as melanoma, head and neck, liver or kidney cancer. The CDR3 coding sequence is TGTGCCAGTACACAGGGGGGTGAGCAGTACTTC. It specifies CASTQGGEQYF.